The rows below give T cell receptor beta chains drawn from one sample of a study of shared clonotypes between healthy human individuals. The protocol was immunoSEQ multiplex PCR, while the TCRdb copy is restricted to in-frame clones and leaves out a portion. The table has around 510,000 clones, around 96% seen once. The sample comprised naive CD4+ T cells sorted from blood. Source of these receptors: a woman in her thirties in good health. The CDR3 runs from the conserved cysteine through the conserved F or W. A D gene is named only where the DNA matches it firmly. Clone size is not always given. Where it is, it says once, few, many or a class for expanded clones.

j_call d_call v_call clone_size cdr3_nt cdr3_aa
TRBJ1-1 NA TRBV4-1 NA TGCGCCAGCAGCCGAAAACCCGGGACATACCCTGAAGCTTTCTTT CASSRKPGTYPEAFF
TRBJ1-3 TRBD1 TRBV5-4 NA TGTGCCAGCAGCATAGGACAGGGACCTTCTGGAAACACCATATATTTT CASSIGQGPSGNTIYF
TRBJ2-1 NA TRBV2 NA TGTGCCAGCAGTGAAATACATAGCGGTTCCTCCTACAATGAGCAGTTCTTC CASSEIHSGSSYNEQFF
TRBJ1-4 TRBD1 TRBV28 NA TGTGCCAGCAGTTTAGGGACAGGATTAGAAAAACTGTTTTTT CASSLGTGLEKLFF
TRBJ2-5 TRBD2 TRBV28 NA TGTGCCAGCAGTTCTTCTAGCGGGAGTTTGGAGACCCAGTACTTC CASSSSSGSLETQYF
TRBJ2-7 NA TRBV19 once TGTGCCAGTAGCAGAAACGGGCCCTCCTACGAGCAGTACTTC CASSRNGPSYEQYF
TRBJ2-2 TRBD2 TRBV29-1 NA TGCAGCGCCGTGACTAGCGGGAGACGTAACGGGGAGCTGTTTTTT CSAVTSGRRNGELFF
TRBJ2-3 NA TRBV5-1 NA TGCGCCAGCAGCTCCGGTTCAGATACGCAGTATTTT CASSSGSDTQYF
TRBJ2-1 TRBD1 TRBV28 once TGTGCCAGCAGTTTAGGAGGGACAGGGGGTAACAATGAGCAGTTCTTC CASSLGGTGGNNEQFF
TRBJ2-5 NA TRBV18 NA TGTGCCAGCGGAACGGGGAGTCAAGAGACCCAGTACTTC CASGTGSQETQYF
TRBJ2-7 NA TRBV28 NA TGTGCCAGCGGTGGCACCGTCTACGAGCAGTACTTC CASGGTVYEQYF
TRBJ1-1 TRBD1 TRBV18 NA TGTGCCAGCTCATCAGGGGGGCTCACTGAAGCTTTCTTT CASSSGGLTEAFF
TRBJ2-7 TRBD2 TRBV5-1 NA TGCGCCAGCAGCTTACTAGCGGGAGTGAAGGTCGAGCAGTACTTC CASSLLAGVKVEQYF
TRBJ2-1 TRBD2 TRBV11-3 NA TGTGCCAGCAGCTTAGTAGGGACTAGCGGGAGGAATGAGCAGTTCTTC CASSLVGTSGRNEQFF
TRBJ2-1 NA TRBV2 NA TGTGCCAGCAGTGAAGGGGAGCAGTTCTTC CASSEGEQFF
TRBJ1-2 NA TRBV7-9 few TGTGCCAGCACCGTCCGGTATGACTATGGCTACACCTTC CASTVRYDYGYTF
TRBJ2-3 TRBD2 TRBV13 once TGTGCCAGCAAGCGGGAGGCTCCAGATACGCAGTATTTT CASKREAPDTQYF
TRBJ2-7 TRBD1 TRBV28 NA TGTGCCAGCAGTTCGGGACAGGGAACCTACGAGCAGTACTTC CASSSGQGTYEQYF
TRBJ2-7 TRBD1 TRBV11-3 NA TGTGCCAGCAGCTTAGGCCTCGGGACAGGGTCCGAGCAGTACTTC CASSLGLGTGSEQYF
TRBJ2-1 TRBD1 TRBV13 NA TGTGCCAGCAGCTTAACTCGGCGGCAGGGGGCCCACAATGAGCAGTTCTTC CASSLTRRQGAHNEQFF
TRBJ2-1 TRBD2 TRBV2 NA TGTGCCAGCCCGGGACTAGATAACAATGAGCAGTTCTTC CASPGLDNNEQFF
TRBJ1-5 NA TRBV6-5 NA TGTGCCAGCAGTTACGACCAGGGGAGCAATCAGCCCCAGCATTTT CASSYDQGSNQPQHF
TRBJ1-2 NA TRBV5-1 NA TGCGCCAGCAGCTTGCCCGGACAGTCTAACTATGGCTACACCTTC CASSLPGQSNYGYTF
TRBJ2-1 TRBD2 TRBV5-1 NA TGCGCCAGCAGCGCGGGACTAGCGGACAATGAGCAGTTCTTC CASSAGLADNEQFF
TRBJ1-2 NA TRBV2 NA TGTGCCAGCAGTGATGTAGGGATTAACTATGGCTACACCTTC CASSDVGINYGYTF
TRBJ2-6 TRBD1 TRBV18 NA TGTGCCAGCTCACCGCAAGGGACAGGGGCTTCTGGGGCCAACGTCCTGACTTTC CASSPQGTGASGANVLTF
TRBJ2-5 NA TRBV5-1 NA TGCGCCAGCAGCTTTAGAGCGGGCTACGAAGAGACCCAGTACTTC CASSFRAGYEETQYF
TRBJ2-7 NA TRBV27 NA TGTGCCAGCAGGGGCCCTACTAGCAGCGAGCAGTACTTC CASRGPTSSEQYF
TRBJ1-3 NA TRBV28 NA TGTGCCAGCAGTTTAGCCACCACCATATATTTT CASSLATTIYF
TRBJ2-7 TRBD2 TRBV6-6 NA TGTGCCAGCAGTTACGCACTAGCGGGAGCCTACGAGCAGTACTTC CASSYALAGAYEQYF
TRBJ2-4 NA TRBV28 NA TGTGCCACCACGAGGGCGGACAGCAGAAACATTCAGTACTTC CATTRADSRNIQYF
TRBJ1-1 NA TRBV28 NA TGTGCCAGCAGTCCGCCGGGGATGGGGATGAACACTGAAGCTTTCTTT CASSPPGMGMNTEAFF
TRBJ2-7 TRBD1 TRBV19 NA TGTGCCACCTCTCAGGGGGCAGGGGGATCGTACGAGCAGTACTTC CATSQGAGGSYEQYF
TRBJ2-1 NA TRBV9 NA TGTGCCAGCAGCGGCGCGACAGGTACCTACAATGAGCAGTTCTTC CASSGATGTYNEQFF
TRBJ1-2 NA TRBV5-4 NA TGTGCCAGCAGCTTGAAGCCGACGAACTATGGCTACACCTTC CASSLKPTNYGYTF
TRBJ1-4 TRBD1 TRBV18 once TGTGCCAGCTCACCACGGACAGGGAGAGATGAAAAACTGTTTTTT CASSPRTGRDEKLFF
TRBJ1-1 NA TRBV19 NA TGTGCCAGTAGTCCCCGGGACCCCGGGCGGACTGAAGCTTTCTTT CASSPRDPGRTEAFF
TRBJ2-1 NA TRBV11-1 NA TGTGCCAGCAGTTTTTCCGGACAGCGAAGCAATGAGCAGTTCTTC CASSFSGQRSNEQFF
TRBJ1-5 NA TRBV7-8 NA TGTGCCAGCAGTCCCTTCGCGGTCCCGAATCAGCCCCAGCATTTT CASSPFAVPNQPQHF
TRBJ2-1 TRBD2 TRBV5-1 NA TGCGCCAGCAGGGCGAGCGGGAGCGACCACAATGAGCAGTTCTTC CASRASGSDHNEQFF
TRBJ2-7 TRBD2 TRBV28 NA TGTGCCAGCAGTTTTCCCCACAGCGGGAGCTCCTACGAGCAGTACTTC CASSFPHSGSSYEQYF
TRBJ2-7 NA TRBV28 NA TGTGCCAGCAGCCATAGCGGTGAGGGAGACTACGAGCAGTACTTC CASSHSGEGDYEQYF
TRBJ1-3 TRBD1 TRBV6-1 once TGTGCCAGCAGTGAAGGGGACAGGGGAAAAGGAAACACCATATATTTT CASSEGDRGKGNTIYF
TRBJ2-7 NA TRBV11-2 NA TGTGCCAGCAGCGGTTGGGACGGGTACGCATCGGAGCAGTACTTC CASSGWDGYASEQYF
TRBJ2-3 NA TRBV10-3 NA TGTGCCATCAGGGAAGATGACATCACAGATACGCAGTATTTT CAIREDDITDTQYF
TRBJ2-2 NA TRBV19 once TGTGCCAGTAGTATCTTCCACACCACCGGGGAGCTGTTTTTT CASSIFHTTGELFF
TRBJ2-5 TRBD2 TRBV28 once TGTGCCAGCAGCCATAACAGACTAGCGGGGAAAGAGACCCAGTACTTC CASSHNRLAGKETQYF
TRBJ2-7 TRBD2 TRBV19 few TGTGCCAGTAGTTCGACTAGCGGGACCTACGAGCAGTACTTC CASSSTSGTYEQYF
TRBJ2-7 NA TRBV7-8 NA TGTGCCAGCAGCTTAGAACGTTCCCAGGGAATCTACGAGCAGTACTTC CASSLERSQGIYEQYF